This T cell receptor (beta chain) was retrieved from a study of blood T cells in healthy people across ages. Study results and caveats: A strong correlation was found between TCR beta diversity and the percentage of naive T cells.

The CDR3 has 16 amino acids. V dropped 0 bases and J dropped 4 bases, with 15 bases sitting between them. CDR1 is SEHNR, CDR2 FQNEAQ, per germline (reference sequence). A remark on this clonotype: Its target is not known.

A second about 6 to 11 cycle PCR used barcoded and J-beta primers. TCRdb re-analysed the 5' RACE reads in MiXCR, keeping a single row per CDR3 protein. The sample holds about a million distinct CDR3 sequences; less than 45% are singletons and the top ten take roughly 13%. Sequenced sample: blood. The origin of this receptor is a man younger than 35 in good health. The chain joins TRBV7-9 to TRBJ1-2; possible D gene TRBD1, 5 bases. The CDR3 DNA sequence: TGTGCCAGCAGCTTAGCGCTTGGACACCTGACCTATGGCTACACCTTC. Protein product: CASSLALGHLTYGYTF.